This T cell receptor (beta chain) was identified in a study of cytomegalovirus exposure and HLA in healthy donors. Germline CDR1 and CDR2: SGHKS and YYEKEE (reference sequence). The ends lost 1 base at V and 3 bases at J; junction bases unmatched: 6. There are 16 residues in the CDR3. General study results and limits: In a later analysis, compared with equally common non-associated chains, HLA-associated beta chains were more expanded.

Regarding this clone: Its antigen is still unknown.

Both 60 Vbeta primers and 13 Jbeta primers went into the PCR. The repertoire was sequenced with immunoSEQ multiplex PCR; TCRdb's copy has only in-frame clones and lacks some. The sample lists 90,000 to 130,000 clones; approximately 70% were seen once. This TCR was sampled from a young man in good health and CMV-seropositive. Sequencing used PBMCs. V is TRBV5-5 and J is TRBJ1-2; 10 nucleotides match TRBD1. The CDR3 nucleotides are TGTGCCAGCAGCTTGAGAGGGGACAGGGGAGACTATGGCTACACCTTC. The encoded protein is CASSLRGDRGDYGYTF.